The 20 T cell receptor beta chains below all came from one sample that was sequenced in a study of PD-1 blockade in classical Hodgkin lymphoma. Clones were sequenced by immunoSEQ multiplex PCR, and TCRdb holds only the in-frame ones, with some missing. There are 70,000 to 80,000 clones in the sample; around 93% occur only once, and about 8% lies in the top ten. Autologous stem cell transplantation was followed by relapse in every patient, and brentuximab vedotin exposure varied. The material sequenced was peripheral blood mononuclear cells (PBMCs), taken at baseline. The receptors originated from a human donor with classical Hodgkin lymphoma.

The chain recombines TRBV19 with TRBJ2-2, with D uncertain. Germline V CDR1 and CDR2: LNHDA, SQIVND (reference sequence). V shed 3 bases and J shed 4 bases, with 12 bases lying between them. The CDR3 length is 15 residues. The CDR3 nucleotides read TGTGCCAGTAGTATTCAAGAGATGATCACCGGGGAGCTGTTTTTT. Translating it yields CASSIQEMITGELFF.

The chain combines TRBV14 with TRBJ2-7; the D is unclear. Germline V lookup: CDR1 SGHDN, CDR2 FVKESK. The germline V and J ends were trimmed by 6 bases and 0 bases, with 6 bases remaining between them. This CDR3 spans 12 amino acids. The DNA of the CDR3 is TGTGCCAGCAGATCGGGCTCCTACGAGCAGTACTTC. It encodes CASRSGSYEQYF. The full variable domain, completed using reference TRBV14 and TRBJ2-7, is EAGVTQFPSHSVIEKGQTVTLRCDPISGHDNLYWYRRVMGKEIKFLLHFVKESKQDESGMPNNRFLAERTGGTYSTLKVQPAELEDSGVYFCASRSGSYEQYFGPGTRLTVT.

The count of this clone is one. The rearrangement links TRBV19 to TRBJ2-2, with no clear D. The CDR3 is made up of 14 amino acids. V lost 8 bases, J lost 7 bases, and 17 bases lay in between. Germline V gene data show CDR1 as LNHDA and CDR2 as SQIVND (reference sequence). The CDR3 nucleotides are TGTGCCAGTTTTCCCGACGACCGGATCGGGGAGCTGTTTTTT. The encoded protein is CASFPDDRIGELFF.

The CDR3 nucleotides read TGTGCCAGTAGTATTCTACTAATAGCGGGAATGGATTTGGATACGCAGTATTTT. Amino acids: CASSILLIAGMDLDTQYF. The chain employs TRBV19 and TRBJ2-3; TRBD2 matches 8 bases. The V gene end was trimmed by 3 bases and the J gene end by 6 bases; junction bases not matched to a gene: 17. Germline-derived CDR1 and CDR2 are LNHDA and SQIVND (reference sequence). This CDR3 is 18 amino acids long. The variable domain in full, with the rest retrieved from reference TRBV19 and TRBJ2-3, is DGGITQSPKYLFRKEGQNVTLSCEQNLNHDAMYWYRQDPGQGLRLIYYSQIVNDFQKGDIAEGYSVSREKKESFPLTVTSAQKNPTAFYLCASSILLIAGMDLDTQYFGPGTRLTVL.

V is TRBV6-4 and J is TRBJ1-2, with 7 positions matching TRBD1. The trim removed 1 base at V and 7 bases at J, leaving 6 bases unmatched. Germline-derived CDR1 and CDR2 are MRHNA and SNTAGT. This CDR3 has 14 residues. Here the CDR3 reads CASSDFPGTAGYTF. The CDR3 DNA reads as TGTGCCAGCAGTGACTTCCCCGGGACAGCTGGCTACACCTTC.

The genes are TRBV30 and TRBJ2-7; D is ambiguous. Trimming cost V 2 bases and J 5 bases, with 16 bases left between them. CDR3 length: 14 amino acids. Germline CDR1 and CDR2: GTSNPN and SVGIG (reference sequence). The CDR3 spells CAWSPPGLRDEQYF. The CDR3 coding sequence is TGTGCCTGGAGTCCCCCGGGCCTCCGGGACGAGCAGTACTTC.

CDR3 sequence: CASRKGPGTGDYEQYF. The CDR3 nucleotides read TGTGCCAGCAGAAAGGGCCCCGGGACAGGGGACTACGAGCAGTACTTC. The chain recombines TRBV7-9 with TRBJ2-7; 10 bases map to TRBD1. The CDR3 is 16 amino acids. Germline CDR1 is SEHNR and CDR2 is FQNEAQ (reference sequence). The J segment lost 3 bases and the V segment lost 6 bases, leaving 11 bases of the junction unmatched.

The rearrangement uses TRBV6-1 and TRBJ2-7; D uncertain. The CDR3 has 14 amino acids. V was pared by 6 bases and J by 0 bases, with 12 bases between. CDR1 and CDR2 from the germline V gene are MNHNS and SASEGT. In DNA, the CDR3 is TGTGCCAGCAGCTCGAAAAAAGCCTCCTACGAGCAGTACTTC. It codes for CASSSKKASYEQYF.

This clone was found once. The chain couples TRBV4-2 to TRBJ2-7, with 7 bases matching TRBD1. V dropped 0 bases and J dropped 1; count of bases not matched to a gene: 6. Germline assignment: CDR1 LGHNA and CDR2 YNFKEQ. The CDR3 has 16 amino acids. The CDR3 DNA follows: TGTGCCAGCAGCCAAGATCGGGGACAGACTTCCTACGAGCAGTACTTC. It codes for CASSQDRGQTSYEQYF.

CDR3 loop: CASSDRSPQYF. As DNA, the CDR3 is TGTGCCAGCAGCGATAGAAGCCCGCAGTATTTT. This sequence joins TRBV7-2 and TRBJ2-3; no clear D. This CDR3 has 11 residues. Trimming cost V 5 bases and J 10 bases, with 10 bases left between them. Per germline, CDR1 SGHTA and CDR2 FQGNSA.

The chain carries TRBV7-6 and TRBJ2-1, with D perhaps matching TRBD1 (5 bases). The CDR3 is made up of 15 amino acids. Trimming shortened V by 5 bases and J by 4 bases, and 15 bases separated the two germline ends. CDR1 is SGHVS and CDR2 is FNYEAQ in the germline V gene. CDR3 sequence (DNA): TGTGCCAGCAGCCCTACAGGACCGTCATACAATGAGCAGTTCTTC. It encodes CASSPTGPSYNEQFF.

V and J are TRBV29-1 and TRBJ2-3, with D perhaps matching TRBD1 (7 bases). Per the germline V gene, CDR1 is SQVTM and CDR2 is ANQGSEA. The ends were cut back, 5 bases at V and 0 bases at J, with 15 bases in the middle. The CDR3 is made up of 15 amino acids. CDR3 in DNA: TGCAGCGTTTCCCCGGCGGGACAGAGCACAGATACGCAGTATTTT. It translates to CSVSPAGQSTDTQYF.

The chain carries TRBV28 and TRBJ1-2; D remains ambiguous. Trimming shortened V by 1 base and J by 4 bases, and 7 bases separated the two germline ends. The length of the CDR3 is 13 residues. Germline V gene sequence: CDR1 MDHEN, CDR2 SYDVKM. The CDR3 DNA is TGTGCCAGCAGTTTATATGGGCTCTATGGCTACACCTTC. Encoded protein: CASSLYGLYGYTF.

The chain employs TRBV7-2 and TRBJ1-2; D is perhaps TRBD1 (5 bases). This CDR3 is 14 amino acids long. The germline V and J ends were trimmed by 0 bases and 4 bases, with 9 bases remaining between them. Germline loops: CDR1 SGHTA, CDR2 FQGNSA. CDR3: CASSLAGDGYGYTF. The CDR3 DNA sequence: TGTGCCAGCAGCTTAGCGGGGGACGGCTATGGCTACACCTTC.

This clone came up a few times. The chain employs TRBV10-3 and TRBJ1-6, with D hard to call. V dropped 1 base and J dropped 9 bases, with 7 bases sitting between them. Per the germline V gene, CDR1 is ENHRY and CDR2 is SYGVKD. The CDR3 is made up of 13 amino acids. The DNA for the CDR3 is TGTGCCATCAGTGAGTTGGAGCGTTCACCCCTCCACTTT. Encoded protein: CAISELERSPLHF.

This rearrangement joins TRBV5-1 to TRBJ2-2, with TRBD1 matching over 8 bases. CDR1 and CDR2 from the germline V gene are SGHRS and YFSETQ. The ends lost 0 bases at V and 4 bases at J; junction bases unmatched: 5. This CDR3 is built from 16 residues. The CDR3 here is CASSLDPGGSTGELFF. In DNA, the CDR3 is TGCGCCAGCAGCTTGGATCCAGGGGGCAGCACCGGGGAGCTGTTTTTT.

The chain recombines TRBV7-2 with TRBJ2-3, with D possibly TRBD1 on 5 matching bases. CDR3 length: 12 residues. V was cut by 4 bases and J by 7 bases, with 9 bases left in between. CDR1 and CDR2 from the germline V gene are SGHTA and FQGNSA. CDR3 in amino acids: CASSSRVNTQYF. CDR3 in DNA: TGTGCCAGCAGCTCCAGGGTAAATACGCAGTATTTT.

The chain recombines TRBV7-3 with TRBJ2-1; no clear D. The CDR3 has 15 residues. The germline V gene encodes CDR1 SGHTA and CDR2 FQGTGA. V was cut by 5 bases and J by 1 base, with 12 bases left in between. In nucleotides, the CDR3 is TGTGCCAGCAGCCCAGAGGCGAAGTCCTACAATGAGCAGTTCTTC. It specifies CASSPEAKSYNEQFF.

CDR3 amino acids: CASSVAEGSYNEQFF. CDR3 bases: TGTGCCAGCAGCGTAGCCGAGGGCTCCTACAATGAGCAGTTCTTC. The gene calls are TRBV9 and TRBJ2-1, with a tentative D call TRBD2 (5 bases). Trimming cost V 0 bases and J 0 bases, with 7 bases left between them. The CDR3 has 15 amino acids. Germline values: CDR1 SGDLS, CDR2 YYNGEE.

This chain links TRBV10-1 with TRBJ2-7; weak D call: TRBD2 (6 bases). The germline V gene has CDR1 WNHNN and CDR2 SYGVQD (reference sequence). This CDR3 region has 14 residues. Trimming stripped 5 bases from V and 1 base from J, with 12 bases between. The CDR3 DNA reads TGCGCCAGCAGTCCCGGAGGGGCATCCTACGAGCAGTACTTC. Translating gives CASSPGGASYEQYF.